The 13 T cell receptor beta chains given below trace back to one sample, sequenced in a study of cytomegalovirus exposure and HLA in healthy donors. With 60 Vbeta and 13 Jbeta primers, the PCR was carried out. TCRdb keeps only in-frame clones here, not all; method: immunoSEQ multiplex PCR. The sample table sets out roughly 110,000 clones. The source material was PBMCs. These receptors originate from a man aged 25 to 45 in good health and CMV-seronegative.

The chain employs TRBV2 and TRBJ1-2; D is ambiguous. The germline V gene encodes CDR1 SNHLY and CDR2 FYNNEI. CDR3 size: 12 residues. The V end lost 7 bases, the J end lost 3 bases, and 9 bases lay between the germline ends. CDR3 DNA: TGTGCCAGCACTTGGCGGTACTATGGCTACACCTTC. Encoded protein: CASTWRYYGYTF.

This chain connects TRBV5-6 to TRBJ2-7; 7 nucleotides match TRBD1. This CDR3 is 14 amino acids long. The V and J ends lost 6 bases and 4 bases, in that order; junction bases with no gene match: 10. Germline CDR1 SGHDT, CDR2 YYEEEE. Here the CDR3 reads CASTFRDRSYEQYF. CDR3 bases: TGTGCCAGCACCTTCCGGGACAGATCTTACGAGCAGTACTTC.

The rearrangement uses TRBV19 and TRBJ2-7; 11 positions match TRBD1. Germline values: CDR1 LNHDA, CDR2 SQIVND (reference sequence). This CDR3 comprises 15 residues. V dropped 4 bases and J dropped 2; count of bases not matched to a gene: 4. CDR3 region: CASSRPGQGAYEQYF. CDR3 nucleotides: TGTGCCAGTAGTAGGCCGGGACAGGGGGCCTACGAGCAGTACTTC.

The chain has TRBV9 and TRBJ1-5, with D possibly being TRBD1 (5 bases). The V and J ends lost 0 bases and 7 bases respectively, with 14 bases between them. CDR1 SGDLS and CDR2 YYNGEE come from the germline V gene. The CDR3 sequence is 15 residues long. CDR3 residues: CASSVGKGLGQPQHF. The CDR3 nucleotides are TGTGCCAGCAGCGTAGGAAAGGGACTAGGACAGCCCCAGCATTTT.

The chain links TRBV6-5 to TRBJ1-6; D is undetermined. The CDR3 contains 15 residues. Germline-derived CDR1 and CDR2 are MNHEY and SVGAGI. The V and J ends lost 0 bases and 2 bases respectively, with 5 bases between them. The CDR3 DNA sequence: TGTGCCAGCAGTTACTCCGACACCTATAATTCACCCCTCCACTTT. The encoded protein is CASSYSDTYNSPLHF.

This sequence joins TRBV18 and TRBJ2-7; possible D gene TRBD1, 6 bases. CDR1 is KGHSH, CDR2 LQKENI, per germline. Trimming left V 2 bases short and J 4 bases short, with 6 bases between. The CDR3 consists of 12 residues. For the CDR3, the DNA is TGTGCCAGCTCACCAGGACAGTACGAGCAGTACTTC. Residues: CASSPGQYEQYF.

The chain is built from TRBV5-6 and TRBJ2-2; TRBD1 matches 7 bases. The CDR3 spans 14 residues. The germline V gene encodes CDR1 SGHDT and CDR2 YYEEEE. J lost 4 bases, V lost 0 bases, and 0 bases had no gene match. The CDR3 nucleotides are TGTGCCAGCAGCTTGGGGACAGGCACCGGGGAGCTGTTTTTT. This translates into CASSLGTGTGELFF.

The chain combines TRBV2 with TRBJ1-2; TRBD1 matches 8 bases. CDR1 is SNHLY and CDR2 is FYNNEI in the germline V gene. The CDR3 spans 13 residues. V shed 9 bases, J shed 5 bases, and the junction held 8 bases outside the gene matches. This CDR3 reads CASTPGQDYGYTF. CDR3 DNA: TGTGCCAGTACTCCGGGACAGGATTATGGCTACACCTTC.

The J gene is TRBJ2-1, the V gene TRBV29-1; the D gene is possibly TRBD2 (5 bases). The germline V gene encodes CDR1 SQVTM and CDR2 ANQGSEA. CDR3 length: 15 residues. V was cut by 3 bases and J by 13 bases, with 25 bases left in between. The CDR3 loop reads CSVDSGSVLRVSQFF. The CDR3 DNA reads TGCAGCGTTGACTCCGGTAGCGTGTTAAGGGTTAGTCAGTTCTTC.

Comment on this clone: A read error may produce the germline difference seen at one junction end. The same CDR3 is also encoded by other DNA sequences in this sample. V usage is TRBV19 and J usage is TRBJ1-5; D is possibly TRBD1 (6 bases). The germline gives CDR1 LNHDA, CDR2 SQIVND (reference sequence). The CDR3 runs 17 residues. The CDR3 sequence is CASGITGLTGGNQPQHF. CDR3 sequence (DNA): TGTGCCAGTGGGATCACGGGACTCACGGGGGGCAATCAGCCCCAGCACTTT.

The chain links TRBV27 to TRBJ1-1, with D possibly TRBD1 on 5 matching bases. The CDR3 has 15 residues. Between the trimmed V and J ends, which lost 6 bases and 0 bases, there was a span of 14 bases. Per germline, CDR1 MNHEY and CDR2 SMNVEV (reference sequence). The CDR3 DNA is TGTGCCAGCAGCATGACAGTATTCATGAACACTGAAGCTTTCTTT. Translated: CASSMTVFMNTEAFF.

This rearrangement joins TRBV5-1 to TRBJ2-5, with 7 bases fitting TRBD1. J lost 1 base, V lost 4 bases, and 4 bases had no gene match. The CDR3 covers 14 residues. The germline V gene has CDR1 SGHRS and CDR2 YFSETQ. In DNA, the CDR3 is TGCGCCAGCAGCGTCGGACAGGCCCAAGAGACCCAGTACTTC. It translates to CASSVGQAQETQYF.

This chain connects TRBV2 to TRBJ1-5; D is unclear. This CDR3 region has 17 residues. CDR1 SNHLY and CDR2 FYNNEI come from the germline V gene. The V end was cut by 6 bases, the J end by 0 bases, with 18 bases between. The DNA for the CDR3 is TGTGCCAGCAGGGGTGGACTTTCATCATATAGCAATCAGCCCCAGCATTTT. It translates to CASRGGLSSYSNQPQHF.